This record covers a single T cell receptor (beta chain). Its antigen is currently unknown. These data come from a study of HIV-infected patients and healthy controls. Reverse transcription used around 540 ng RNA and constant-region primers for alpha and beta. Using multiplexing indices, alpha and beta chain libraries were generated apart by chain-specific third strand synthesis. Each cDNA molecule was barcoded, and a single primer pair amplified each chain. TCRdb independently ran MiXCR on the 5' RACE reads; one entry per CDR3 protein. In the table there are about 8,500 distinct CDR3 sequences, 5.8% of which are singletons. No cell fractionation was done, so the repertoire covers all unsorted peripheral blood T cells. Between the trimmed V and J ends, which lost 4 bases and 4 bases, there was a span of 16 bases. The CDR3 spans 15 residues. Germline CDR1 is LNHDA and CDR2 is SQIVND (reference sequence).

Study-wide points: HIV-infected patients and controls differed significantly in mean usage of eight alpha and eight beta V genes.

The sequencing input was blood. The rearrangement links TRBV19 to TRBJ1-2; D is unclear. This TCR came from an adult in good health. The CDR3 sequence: CASSTGPRQSYGYTF. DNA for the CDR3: TGTGCCAGTAGTACCGGGCCGAGGCAGTCCTATGGCTACACCTTC.